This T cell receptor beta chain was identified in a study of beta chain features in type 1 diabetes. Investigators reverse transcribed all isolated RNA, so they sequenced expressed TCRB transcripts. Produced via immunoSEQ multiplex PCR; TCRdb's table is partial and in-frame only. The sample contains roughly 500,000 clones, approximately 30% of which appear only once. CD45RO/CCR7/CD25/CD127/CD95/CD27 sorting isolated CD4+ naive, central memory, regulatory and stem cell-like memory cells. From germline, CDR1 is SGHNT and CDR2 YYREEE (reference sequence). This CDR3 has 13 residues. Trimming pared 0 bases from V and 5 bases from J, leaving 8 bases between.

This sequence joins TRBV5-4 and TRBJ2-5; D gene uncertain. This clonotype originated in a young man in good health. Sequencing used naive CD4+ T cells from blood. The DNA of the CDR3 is TGTGCCAGCAGCTTGGGGCCCGCGGAGACCCAGTACTTC. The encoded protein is CASSLGPAETQYF.